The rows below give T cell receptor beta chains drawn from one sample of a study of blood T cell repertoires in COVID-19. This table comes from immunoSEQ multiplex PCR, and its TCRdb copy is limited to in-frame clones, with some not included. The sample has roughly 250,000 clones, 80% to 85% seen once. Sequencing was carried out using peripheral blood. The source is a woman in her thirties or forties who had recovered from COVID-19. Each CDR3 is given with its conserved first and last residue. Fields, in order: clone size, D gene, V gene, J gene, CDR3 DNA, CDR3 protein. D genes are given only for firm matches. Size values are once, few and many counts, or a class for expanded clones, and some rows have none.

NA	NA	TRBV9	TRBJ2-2	TGTGCCAGCAGCGTGGCCCCTTACTCAGGGTCCGGGGAGCTGTTTTTT	CASSVAPYSGSGELFF
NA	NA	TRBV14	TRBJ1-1	TGTGCCAGCAGCCAAGATGCAGGTATGAACACTGAAGCTTTCTTT	CASSQDAGMNTEAFF
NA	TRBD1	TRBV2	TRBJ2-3	TGTGCCAGCAGAGAGGGACAGGGCCGCACAGATACGCAGTATTTT	CASREGQGRTDTQYF
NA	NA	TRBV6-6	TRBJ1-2	TGTGCCAGCAGCTTAGCCAGGGATCGCTACACCTTC	CASSLARDRYTF
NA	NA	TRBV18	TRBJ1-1	TGTGCCAGCTCACCAACGCTAAACACTGAAGCTTTCTTT	CASSPTLNTEAFF
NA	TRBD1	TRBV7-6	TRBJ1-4	TGTGCCAGCAGCTTAGCGGGACAGCTTAATGAAAAACTGTTTTTT	CASSLAGQLNEKLFF
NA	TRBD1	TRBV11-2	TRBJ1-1	TGTGCCAGCAGCTTAGGGGACAGGGGTTGGGCTTTCTTT	CASSLGDRGWAFF
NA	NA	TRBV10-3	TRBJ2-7	TGTGCCATCAGTGAGTCACCAGTAGAGCAGTACTTC	CAISESPVEQYF
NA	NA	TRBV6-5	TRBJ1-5	TGTGCCAGCAGTTACGCGCTAAATAGCAATCAGCCCCAGCATTTT	CASSYALNSNQPQHF
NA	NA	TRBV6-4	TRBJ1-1	TGTGCCAGCAGTCAGGCAGAGAACACTGAAGCTTTCTTT	CASSQAENTEAFF
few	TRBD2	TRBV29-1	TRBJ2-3	TGCAGCGTTGATGGGACTAGCGAAGCGCAGTATTTT	CSVDGTSEAQYF
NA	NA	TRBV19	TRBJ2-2	TGTGCCAGTAGTATAGAGGGCGACACCGGGGAGCTGTTTTTT	CASSIEGDTGELFF
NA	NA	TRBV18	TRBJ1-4	TGTGCCAGCTCACAGCGGGATAACAGGCAGTATGAAAAACTGTTTTTT	CASSQRDNRQYEKLFF
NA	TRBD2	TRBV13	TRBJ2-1	TGTGCCAGCAGCTCCCCTCCCCTAGCGGGGGGGGTATCCTACAATGAGCAGTTCTTC	CASSSPPLAGGVSYNEQFF
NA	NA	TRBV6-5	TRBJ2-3	TGTGCCAGCAGTTACGGAGTAAGCACAGATACGCAGTATTTT	CASSYGVSTDTQYF
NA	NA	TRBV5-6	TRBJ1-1	TGTGCCAGCAGCCGGGGAGAAGGGATCCGGATAGTTTTCTTT	CASSRGEGIRIVFF
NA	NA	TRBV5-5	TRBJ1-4	TGTGCCAGCAGCTTCGGCTTCCGGCAGGTTAATGAAAAACTGTTTTTT	CASSFGFRQVNEKLFF
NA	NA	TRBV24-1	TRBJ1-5	TGTGCCACCAGTGATCCGAATCAGCCCCAGCATTTT	CATSDPNQPQHF
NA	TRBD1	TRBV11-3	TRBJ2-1	TGTGCCAGCAGCTGGGACAGTCTTGAGCAGTTCTTC	CASSWDSLEQFF
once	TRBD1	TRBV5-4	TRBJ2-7	TGTGCCAGCAGCACCAGGACAGGGGCAGACGAGCAGTACTTC	CASSTRTGADEQYF
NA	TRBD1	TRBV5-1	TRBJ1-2	TGCGCCAGCAGCTCGCCGGGACAGGGGTATGGCTACACCTTC	CASSSPGQGYGYTF
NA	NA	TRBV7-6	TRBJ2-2	TGTGCCAGCAGCTTAGCGTTCAGCACCGGGGAGCTGTTTTTT	CASSLAFSTGELFF
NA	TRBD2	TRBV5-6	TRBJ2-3	TGTGCCAGCAGCTTGGAGCGGGGGGCCATAAATACGCAGTATTTT	CASSLERGAINTQYF
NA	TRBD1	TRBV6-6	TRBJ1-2	TGTGCCAGCAGTTACAGCCTAAACGACAGGGGCTATGGCTACACCTTC	CASSYSLNDRGYGYTF
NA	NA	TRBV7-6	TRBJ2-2	TGTGCCAGCAGCCCCCCGGGACACGACACCGGGGAGCTGTTTTTT	CASSPPGHDTGELFF
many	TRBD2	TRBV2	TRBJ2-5	TGTGCCAGCAGTGTCTTGCGGGGGGGCGCAGAGACCCAGTACTTC	CASSVLRGGAETQYF
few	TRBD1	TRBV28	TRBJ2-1	TGTGCCATCCAGGGGGACAGAGGTTACAATGAGCAGTTCTTC	CAIQGDRGYNEQFF
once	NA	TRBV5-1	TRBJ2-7	TGCGCCAGCAGCCAATCACCGGGACAAACCTACGAGCAGTACTTC	CASSQSPGQTYEQYF
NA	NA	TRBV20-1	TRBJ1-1	TGCAGTGCTAGTGGCCACCTAAACACTGAAGCTTTCTTT	CSASGHLNTEAFF
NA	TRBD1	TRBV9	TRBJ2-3	TGTGCCAGCAGCGCCGCCCGGACAGGGCCTAGCACAGATACGCAGTATTTT	CASSAARTGPSTDTQYF
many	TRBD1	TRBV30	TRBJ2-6	TGTGCCTGGCTACCTGGGACAGGGACTGGGGCCAACGTCCTGACTTTC	CAWLPGTGTGANVLTF
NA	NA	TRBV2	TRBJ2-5	TGTGCCAGCAGTGTGGGCGGGCTACTAGAGACCCAGTACTTC	CASSVGGLLETQYF
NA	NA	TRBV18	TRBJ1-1	TGTGCCAGCTCACCACCATTCCAGGGGACGAAGACTGAAGCTTTCTTT	CASSPPFQGTKTEAFF
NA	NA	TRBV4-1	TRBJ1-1	TGCGCCAGCAGCCAAGAAGCTGGGGGCGGGTTGGACACTGAAGCTTTCTTT	CASSQEAGGGLDTEAFF
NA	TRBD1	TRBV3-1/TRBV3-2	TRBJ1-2	TGTGCCAGCAGCCAAATGGGACAGGGGGTCGCAGGCTACACCTTC	CASSQMGQGVAGYTF
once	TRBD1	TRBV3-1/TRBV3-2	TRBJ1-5	TGTGCCAGCAGTTCCGGACAGGGCGGAACCCAGCATTTT	CASSSGQGGTQHF
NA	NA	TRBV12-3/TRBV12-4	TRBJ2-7	TGTGCCAGCAGCCCAGGACAATTCTACGAGCAGTACTTC	CASSPGQFYEQYF
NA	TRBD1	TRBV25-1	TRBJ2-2	TGTGCCAGCAGTGGGTTCCCGGGACAGGGAGGCTGGGAGCTGTTTTTT	CASSGFPGQGGWELFF
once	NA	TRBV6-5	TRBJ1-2	TGTGCCAGCATCCTAGGGGATTATGGCTACACCTTC	CASILGDYGYTF
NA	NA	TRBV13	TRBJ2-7	TGTGCCAGCAGCACACGGACAGCCTTATCCTACGAGCAGTACTTC	CASSTRTALSYEQYF
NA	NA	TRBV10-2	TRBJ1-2	TGCGCCAGCAGTGAGTTAATCAGGCGGCCGGGAGAAGGCTACACCTTC	CASSELIRRPGEGYTF
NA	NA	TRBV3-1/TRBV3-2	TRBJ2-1	TGTGCCAGCAGCCAAGATCGAGCCTACCCAAAGAGCTCCTACAATGAGCAGTTCTTC	CASSQDRAYPKSSYNEQFF